This T cell receptor (beta chain) was documented in a study of OX40 agonist ivuxolimab in advanced cancers. This CDR3 has 14 amino acids. Looked up from germline, CDR1 is SGDLS and CDR2 is YYNGEE. Trimming took 4 bases from V and 7 from J; bases not matched to a gene: 10. Libraries were prepared by immunoSEQ multiplex PCR; TCRdb keeps only in-frame clonotypes and omits some of them. Of tens of thousands of clones in the sample, about nine tenths were seen once. The origin of this receptor is an adult with an advanced solid tumor such as melanoma, head and neck, liver or kidney cancer. The J gene is TRBJ2-7, the V gene TRBV9; TRBD2 matches 8 bases. This sample comprised CD4+ or CD8+ T cells sorted from blood, obtained in a trial of the OX40 agonist ivuxolimab. CDR3 nucleotides: TGTGCCAGCAGCCCCGCCAGCGGGAGCGATGAGCAGTACTTC. Translated, it gives CASSPASGSDEQYF.